A selection of T cell receptor beta chains follows, all from one sample in a study of T-cell memory formation after mild COVID-19. Via MiXCR, TCRdb re-called the 5' RACE reads, giving one row per CDR3 protein. The sample comprises some 300,000 distinct CDR3 sequences, 20% to 25% of which are singletons, and 21% rests with the top ten. Sequencing was carried out using PBMCs or a T cell subset sorted from them (not recorded which). The receptors were gathered from a man younger than 35 who had mild COVID-19 (a few samples of this study predate the infection). Cell type and time point are not known. Each CDR3 is given with its conserved first and last residue. Each record gives: clone size, D gene, V gene, J gene, CDR3 DNA, CDR3 protein. A D gene is named only where the DNA matches it firmly. Size is omitted from some rows. Given values are once, few, many or a class for expanded clones.

few	TRBD1	TRBV4-3	TRBJ1-1	TGCGCCAGCAGCCAAGGTTGGAGGCAGGGGGTTACTGAAGCTTTCTTT	CASSQGWRQGVTEAFF
.	.	TRBV5-1	TRBJ2-2	TGCGCCAAAACCGGGGAGCTGTTTTTT	CAKTGELFF
.	TRBD2	TRBV20-1	TRBJ2-3	TGCAGTGCTACTACTAGCGGGGCTAGCACAGATACGCAGTATTTT	CSATTSGASTDTQYF
.	.	TRBV6-6	TRBJ1-1	TGTGCCAGCATTCATAAGCTGGGGTCGGTGAACACTGAAGCTTTCTTT	CASIHKLGSVNTEAFF
few	TRBD1	TRBV6-5	TRBJ2-1	TGTGCCAGCAGACGGACAGGGACCTTCGATGAGCAGTTCTTC	CASRRTGTFDEQFF
.	.	TRBV20-1	TRBJ2-1	TGCAGTGCTAGAGAACTAGCCTACAATGAGCAGTTCTTC	CSARELAYNEQFF
.	TRBD2	TRBV5-4	TRBJ2-7	TGTGCCAGCAGCTTGGCGGCTAGCGGTACATACGAGCAGTACTTC	CASSLAASGTYEQYF
.	.	TRBV6-5	TRBJ2-1	TGTGCCAGCAGTTATTCGCGAGGGGGACAGCAGTTCTTC	CASSYSRGGQQFF
.	.	TRBV29-1	TRBJ1-1	TGCAGCGTTGAATCGGGGAGGGGCACTGAAGCTTTCTTT	CSVESGRGTEAFF
many	.	TRBV2	TRBJ1-5	TGTGCCAGCAGTGAACTGGCAGGGAATCAGCCCCAGCATTTT	CASSELAGNQPQHF
few	.	TRBV5-1	TRBJ2-1	TGCGCCAGCAGCTTGAACCCTAGCTCCTACAATGAGCAGTTCTTC	CASSLNPSSYNEQFF
few	TRBD1	TRBV27	TRBJ2-1	TGTGCCAGCGGGTTAGACAGGGGTCGAACTGAGCAGTTCTTC	CASGLDRGRTEQFF
once	.	TRBV7-2	TRBJ1-4	TGTGCCAGCAGCCCCGGGGGGGGTTACGAAAAACTGTTTTTT	CASSPGGGYEKLFF
few	.	TRBV3-1	TRBJ1-2	TGTGCCAGCAGCCCCCAGGGGTCCTATGGCTACACCTTC	CASSPQGSYGYTF
.	TRBD2	TRBV7-9	TRBJ2-4	TGTGCCAGCAGCCCACCCTGGACTAGCGGGGGGGAGAGGAACATTCAGTACTTC	CASSPPWTSGGERNIQYF
.	.	TRBV20-1	TRBJ1-2	TGCAGTGCTAGGGACAGCTATGGCTACACCTTC	CSARDSYGYTF